A selection of T cell receptor beta chains follows, all from one sample in a study of shared clonotypes between healthy human individuals. Libraries were prepared by immunoSEQ multiplex PCR; TCRdb keeps only in-frame clonotypes and omits some of them. The data show 2 million to 2.5 million clones, with around 92% seen just once and 0.37% held by the top ten. The sequenced material came from naive CD4+ T cells from PBMCs. The origin of the receptors is a man younger than 35 in good health. Some clones in this sample may be carry-over from other donors' samples. Each CDR3 is given with its conserved first and last residue. A D gene is named only where the DNA matches it firmly. Size is stated for part of the rows, as once, few or many counts, or as a class when the clone is expanded.

d_call j_call v_call clone_size cdr3_nt cdr3_aa
NA TRBJ2-5 TRBV27 NA TGTGCCAGCAGTCCTCTTTTGTCGGGAGAAGAGACCCAGTACTTC CASSPLLSGEETQYF
NA TRBJ1-4 TRBV28 NA TGTGCCAGCAGTTTTTTGCTTACAACTAATGAAAAACTGTTTTTT CASSFLLTTNEKLFF
NA TRBJ2-7 TRBV18 NA TGTGCCAGCTCACCAGGGCACTTCTACGAGCAGTACTTC CASSPGHFYEQYF
TRBD2 TRBJ2-5 TRBV19 once TGTGCCAGTAGTATCTCTAGCGGGAGGTCAGAGACCCAGTACTTC CASSISSGRSETQYF
TRBD1 TRBJ2-7 TRBV5-1 NA TGCGCCAGCAGCCACGGGACAGCCTACGAGCAGTACTTC CASSHGTAYEQYF
TRBD2 TRBJ2-5 TRBV4-2 NA TGTGCCAGCAGCGTTCGACTAGCGGGAGTCGGTTGGTCAGAGACCCAGTACTTC CASSVRLAGVGWSETQYF
NA TRBJ2-1 TRBV6-5 NA TGTGCCAGCAGTCCGGGACTCCTGTACAATGAGCAGTTCTTC CASSPGLLYNEQFF
NA TRBJ2-6 TRBV5-1 NA TGCGCCAGCAGCTTGGCCCTGGGATTCTCTGGGGCCAACGTCCTGACTTTC CASSLALGFSGANVLTF
TRBD1 TRBJ1-2 TRBV4-1 NA TGCGCCAGCAGCCACACAACCGAGGGACAGAAGAGGGGCTACACCTTC CASSHTTEGQKRGYTF
NA TRBJ2-5 TRBV7-2 NA TGTGCCAGCAGCTATAAATACCGGGCCATACAAGAGACCCAGTACTTC CASSYKYRAIQETQYF
NA TRBJ2-2 TRBV11-3 NA TGTGCCAGCAGCTTAGGGCAGGACACCGGGGAGCTGTTTTTT CASSLGQDTGELFF
NA TRBJ2-7 TRBV28 NA TGTGCCAGCAGTTCCTCCGGGACCGTTCATTACGAGCAGTACTTC CASSSSGTVHYEQYF
TRBD1 TRBJ2-5 TRBV6-5 NA TGTGCCAGCAGTTTGTCGGGACAGGGGAGGGGAGAGACCCAGTACTTC CASSLSGQGRGETQYF
NA TRBJ2-5 TRBV5-1 NA TGCGCCAGCAGGTTAGCCGGGACCCGAGAAGAGACCCAGTACTTC CASRLAGTREETQYF
NA TRBJ2-1 TRBV7-2 NA TGTGCCAGCAGCTTAGCGGCAGGCGTTACCTACAATGAGCAGTTCTTC CASSLAAGVTYNEQFF
NA TRBJ2-7 TRBV7-6 NA TGTGCCAGCAGCTTAAACGGTCGGGGGACCGAGCAGTACTTC CASSLNGRGTEQYF
NA TRBJ2-3 TRBV7-3 NA TGTGCCAGCAGCTCACTACGGGATACGCAGTATTTT CASSSLRDTQYF
NA TRBJ1-1 TRBV28 NA TGTGCCAGCTCGATCGGGGGGGCCATGAACACTGAAGCTTTCTTT CASSIGGAMNTEAFF
TRBD1 TRBJ1-4 TRBV7-9 NA TGTGCCAGCAGCCCTAGTGGTGGACAGGCGACTAATGAAAAACTGTTTTTT CASSPSGGQATNEKLFF
TRBD2 TRBJ2-7 TRBV23-1 NA TGCGCCAGCAGTCAATCGGGGGGGACCGAGTGGTACGAGCAGTACTTC CASSQSGGTEWYEQYF